These T cell receptor beta chains were read from a single sample in a study of regulatory T cells in long-lasting Graves disease. Each CDR3 protein gets one entry after TCRdb re-called the multiplex PCR reads with MiXCR. The sample carries hundreds of thousands of distinct CDR3 sequences, roughly 15% recorded once. This same sample was also taken into another study, of T cells in Graves' hyperthyroidism and ophthalmopathy.

The sequencing here drew on peripheral blood mononuclear cells (PBMCs), taken at new diagnosis, from a patient treated with antithyroid drugs. These receptors were obtained from a woman between 25 and 40 years old with Graves disease. CDR3s include the opening cysteine and the closing phenylalanine or tryptophan. Each record gives: clone size, D gene, V gene, J gene, CDR3 DNA, CDR3 protein. D genes are given only for firm matches. Some rows mark clone size as missing; the rest say once, few, many or name a class of expanded clone.

>many|.|TRBV20-1|TRBJ1-1
TGCAGTGCTAGAAGGGGGGACCGACTAATGAACACTGAAGCTTTCTTT
CSARRGDRLMNTEAFF
>many|.|TRBV28|TRBJ1-1
TGTGCCAGCAGCGACCGTGGACGGCTAGCTTTCTTT
CASSDRGRLAFF
>.|TRBD2|TRBV20-1|TRBJ2-3
TGCAGTGCTAGTCCCACAGCGGGAGTCGTAGATACGCAGTATTTT
CSASPTAGVVDTQYF
>few|TRBD1|TRBV6-2/TRBV6-3|TRBJ2-4
TGTGCCAGCAGTTTATTTCAGGGGGCGGGAAACATTCAGTACTTC
CASSLFQGAGNIQYF
>few|.|TRBV7-6|TRBJ2-6
TGTGCCAGCAGCTTATCTAACTCTGGGGCCAACGTCCTGACTTTC
CASSLSNSGANVLTF
>many|.|TRBV28|TRBJ1-5
TGTGCCAGCAGCCTCCAGACAGCATATAGCAATCAGCCCCAGCATTTT
CASSLQTAYSNQPQHF
>.|TRBD2|TRBV30|TRBJ2-1
TGTGCCTGGAGTGTCCGCGGGGGGTTGGGGAACAATGGGCAGTTCTTC
CAWSVRGGLGNNGQFF
>many|TRBD1|TRBV7-2|TRBJ2-1
TGTGCCAGCAGCCTCAGGGGGAGAAATGAGCAGTTCTTC
CASSLRGRNEQFF
>.|.|TRBV7-8|TRBJ2-3
TGTGCCAGCAGCATCCCTAGCGCGACAGATACGCAGTATTTT
CASSIPSATDTQYF
>many|.|TRBV28|TRBJ2-7
TGTGCCAGCAGTAAACCGGGATTGGCCTACGAGCAGTACTTC
CASSKPGLAYEQYF
>few|TRBD1|TRBV28|TRBJ2-7
TGTGCCAGCATTGCGACAGGGCGGCTCTCCTACGAGCAGTACTTC
CASIATGRLSYEQYF
>few|.|TRBV3-1|TRBJ2-4
TGTGCCAGCAGCCAAGTAAGAGGCAGCGGGAACATTCAGTACTTC
CASSQVRGSGNIQYF
>many|.|TRBV20-1|TRBJ2-1
TGCAGCGAGGTCGGGGACACATACAATGAGCAGTTCTTC
CSEVGDTYNEQFF
>many|TRBD1|TRBV30|TRBJ2-7
TGTGCCTGGACCCTGGACAGGGATACGGGAGAGCAGTACTTC
CAWTLDRDTGEQYF
>many|.|TRBV7-9|TRBJ2-2
TGTGCCAGCAGCTTAATCCCCTTGGAGCTGTTTTTT
CASSLIPLELFF
>.|.|TRBV29-1|TRBJ2-2
TGCAGCGTCGGGACCCCTCCCGGGGAGCTGTTTTTT
CSVGTPPGELFF
>many|.|TRBV29-1|TRBJ2-7
TGCAGCGTGGGTTCTTGGCAGCCAACCTACGAGCAGTACTTC
CSVGSWQPTYEQYF
>many|TRBD1|TRBV2|TRBJ1-6
TGTGCCAGCAGCAGAGGGGACAGGGGTTCACCCCTCCACTTT
CASSRGDRGSPLHF
>many|.|TRBV4-1|TRBJ1-2
TGCGCCAGCAGCCAAACGCAGATCGTCGGCTACACCTTC
CASSQTQIVGYTF
>.|.|TRBV5-8|TRBJ2-3
TGTGCCAGCAGCTTGTCGTTAGTGACCACAGATACGCAGTATTTT
CASSLSLVTTDTQYF
>few|TRBD1|TRBV5-6|TRBJ2-7
TGTGCCAGCAGCTTGGGACAGGGACCGACCGAGCAGTACTTC
CASSLGQGPTEQYF
>many|TRBD2|TRBV7-2|TRBJ2-1
TGTGCCAGCAGCTTCACCGGGACTAGCGGGAGGGCCGGAGGGGAGCAGTTCTTC
CASSFTGTSGRAGGEQFF
>few|TRBD1|TRBV5-5|TRBJ1-1
TGTGCCAGCAGCTCAAAAACCGGGACAGGGAGCGCCACTGAAGCTTTCTTT
CASSSKTGTGSATEAFF
>.|.|TRBV6-5|TRBJ1-3
TGTGCCAGCAGTTCCCCGACCTTCTCTGGAAACACCATATATTTT
CASSSPTFSGNTIYF
>many|TRBD1|TRBV2|TRBJ1-1
TGTGCCAGCAGTGAACAGGGGGCTGTCACTGAAGCTTTCTTT
CASSEQGAVTEAFF
>many|.|TRBV20-1|TRBJ2-5
TGCAGTGCTAGAGATATCAGGGTGTCGGAAGCGGAGACCCAGTACTTC
CSARDIRVSEAETQYF
>few|.|TRBV30|TRBJ1-3
TGTGCCTGGAGTGTGGTACAGCACTCTGGAAACACCATATATTTT
CAWSVVQHSGNTIYF
>few|.|TRBV5-1|TRBJ1-3
TGCGCCAGCAGCTTGACCCAGGGGATCTCTGGAAACACCATATATTTT
CASSLTQGISGNTIYF
>few|.|TRBV27|TRBJ1-4
TGTGCCAGCAGACCAGGGTTATCTAATGAAAAACTGTTTTTT
CASRPGLSNEKLFF
>.|.|TRBV20-1|TRBJ1-3
TGCAGTGCTCCACTCCACGCAGCACACTCTGGAAACACCATATATTTT
CSAPLHAAHSGNTIYF
>many|.|TRBV2|TRBJ1-1
TGTGCCAGCACCCTGGGCGGCGGAGGGAACACTGAAGCTTTCTTT
CASTLGGGGNTEAFF
>few|TRBD1|TRBV20-1|TRBJ1-2
TGCAGTGCTTGGGACAGCGTTTACTATGGCTACACCTTC
CSAWDSVYYGYTF
>many|.|TRBV12-3/TRBV12-4|TRBJ2-2
TGTGCCAGCAGCCACCTAGGGCCCCTGAACACCGGGGAGCTGTTTTTT
CASSHLGPLNTGELFF
>many|.|TRBV5-1|TRBJ2-1
TGCGCCAGCATCGCGGGGTCAGTAAGCAATGAGCAGTTCTTC
CASIAGSVSNEQFF
>.|.|TRBV9|TRBJ2-3
TGTGCCAGCAGCGTAGCTGGGGGAGCGTCAGATACGCAGTATTTT
CASSVAGGASDTQYF
>many|.|TRBV7-2|TRBJ2-3
TGTGCCAGCAGCTTAGCCCAGGGATGGACAGATACGCAGTATTTT
CASSLAQGWTDTQYF
>.|.|TRBV20-1|TRBJ2-7
TGCAGTGCTAGAGATCTGGCGAGTCTCTACGAGCAGTACTTC
CSARDLASLYEQYF
>many|.|TRBV11-2|TRBJ1-6
TGTGCCAGCAGTCTCGGGATTCTTTCACCCCTCCACTTT
CASSLGILSPLHF
>.|TRBD2|TRBV6-1|TRBJ2-1
TGTGCCAGCAGTGAAGCGGGACTAGCGGGAGACCAACCCTACAATGAGCAGTTCTTC
CASSEAGLAGDQPYNEQFF
>few|.|TRBV18|TRBJ1-5
TGTGCCAGCTCGGGGGATGGGCAGGGTAATCAGCCCCAGCATTTT
CASSGDGQGNQPQHF
>many|.|TRBV28|TRBJ2-1
TGTGCCAGCTTGGGCTTAGGGGGAGGGGGTTACAATGAGCAGTTCTTC
CASLGLGGGGYNEQFF
>many|.|TRBV2|TRBJ2-3
TGTGCCAGCCCGAGCAGGGAGGCAGATACGCAGTATTTT
CASPSREADTQYF
>few|.|TRBV11-3|TRBJ2-5
TGTGCCAGCAGCTTAGGGATCGGGGGAACTCAAGAGACCCAGTACTTC
CASSLGIGGTQETQYF
>many|TRBD1|TRBV6-1|TRBJ1-5
TGTGCCAGCCCGGACAGGGCCCAGCCCCAGCATTTT
CASPDRAQPQHF
>many|.|TRBV7-2|TRBJ2-3
TGTGCCAGCAGCTTTAGGGTAGATACGCAGTATTTT
CASSFRVDTQYF
>many|TRBD2|TRBV2|TRBJ2-7
TGTGCCACCGGGGGACTAGCGGGAGGGGGGTGGTACGAGCAGTACTTC
CATGGLAGGGWYEQYF
>many|.|TRBV11-2|TRBJ2-5
TGTGCCAGCAGCGCTCCATCCACAGAACAAGAGACCCAGTACTTC
CASSAPSTEQETQYF
>many|.|TRBV9|TRBJ2-2
TGTGCCAGCAGCCCCGGACAAGGCCCCGGGGAGCTGTTTTTT
CASSPGQGPGELFF
>.|TRBD1|TRBV12-3/TRBV12-4|TRBJ2-7
TGTGCCAGCAGGAAGGGACAGGTCAGCGAGCAGTACTTC
CASRKGQVSEQYF
>.|TRBD2|TRBV6-2/TRBV6-3|TRBJ2-5
TGTGCCAGCAGTAAAAAACTAGCGGGAGGAACCCAAGAGACCCAGTACTTC
CASSKKLAGGTQETQYF
>many|.|TRBV30|TRBJ2-3
TGTGCCTGGACCCTAGGGAAGACAGGAAGCACAGATACGCAGTATTTT
CAWTLGKTGSTDTQYF